These 10 T cell receptor beta chains originate from one sample sequenced in a study of T cell repertoires in cytomegalovirus infection. Each CDR3 protein is one row after TCRdb ran MiXCR on the reads. The repertoire holds roughly 150,000 distinct CDR3 sequences, around 22% seen once, with roughly 9.8% in the top ten. What was sequenced was PBMCs. These receptors all come from a human donor in good health (CMV status not recorded). Some clones in this sample may be carry-over from other donors' samples.

This clonotype was seen only once. The rearrangement uses TRBV2 and TRBJ2-7; the D is unclear. From germline, CDR1 is SNHLY and CDR2 FYNNEI. V lost 1 base and J 0 bases, leaving 10 bases between the germline ends. The CDR3 consists of 15 residues. The CDR3 loop is CASSEGRLLSYEQYF. The CDR3, as DNA: TGTGCCAGCAGTGAAGGTCGACTGCTCTCCTACGAGCAGTACTTC.

The DNA for the CDR3 is TGTGCCAGCAGTGCGGAGGATCCGGGACTAGCGGGAGAAGATACGCAGTATTTT. Translation: CASSAEDPGLAGEDTQYF. The chain links TRBV2 to TRBJ2-3; 14 nucleotides align to TRBD2. J was trimmed by 5 bases and V by 4 bases; bases with no gene match: 11. CDR1 SNHLY and CDR2 FYNNEI come from the germline V gene. The CDR3 sequence is 18 residues long.

The chain is built from TRBV20-1 and TRBJ2-7; 7 bases are a match to TRBD2. The ends lost 6 bases at V and 3 bases at J; junction bases unmatched: 11. Germline loops: CDR1 DFQATT, CDR2 SNEGSKA (reference sequence). The CDR3 runs 14 residues. Here the CDR3 reads CSAQSSGHFYEQYF. The DNA for the CDR3 is TGCAGTGCCCAGAGTAGCGGGCACTTCTACGAGCAGTACTTC.

The chain has TRBV7-2 and TRBJ2-7; the D call may be TRBD1 or TRBD2 (5 bases each). Germline V lookup: CDR1 SGHTA, CDR2 FQGNSA. V was clipped by 6 bases and J by 5 bases, with 17 bases between them. CDR3 length equals 14 residues. The CDR3 DNA follows: TGTGCCAGCAGTAAGGGACGGGGCGAAGACGAGCAGTACTTC. It specifies CASSKGRGEDEQYF.

The chain couples TRBV12-3 or TRBV12-4 to TRBJ1-3; D is undetermined. Trimming took off 3 bases at V and 0 bases at J, with 9 bases between the two ends. This CDR3 spans 15 amino acids. CDR3 sequence: CASSFTESSGNTIYF. The DNA for the CDR3 is TGTGCCAGCAGTTTTACCGAAAGCTCTGGAAACACCATATATTTT.

The rearrangement links TRBV2 to TRBJ2-1; D is unclear. V lost 4 bases and J lost 9, with 16 bases in between. Germline V gives CDR1 SNHLY, CDR2 FYNNEI. The CDR3 sequence is 14 residues long. The CDR3 protein is CASSVSRALLEQFF. CDR3 sequence (DNA): TGTGCCAGCAGTGTAAGCCGGGCGCTCCTTGAGCAGTTCTTC. Filled out from reference TRBV2 and TRBJ2-1, the complete variable domain reads EPEVTQTPSHQVTQMGQEVILRCVPISNHLYFYWYRQILGQKVEFLVSFYNNEISEKSEIFDDQFSVERPDGSNFTLKIRSTKLEDSAMYFCASSVSRALLEQFFGPGTRLTVL.

This sequence joins TRBV27 and TRBJ1-2, with a weak D call TRBD1 (5 bases). Germline V gene sequence: CDR1 MNHEY, CDR2 SMNVEV (reference sequence). The ends were cut back, 5 bases at V and 1 base at J, with 14 bases in the middle. This CDR3 region has 15 residues. CDR3 sequence reads: CASSPSRGFNYGYTF. CDR3 DNA sequence: TGTGCCAGCAGTCCATCAAGGGGCTTTAACTATGGCTACACCTTC.

This clonotype was counted many times. V is TRBV7-2 and J is TRBJ2-1; 10 nucleotides align to TRBD2. The CDR3 is 15 residues long. The ends lost 5 bases at V and 3 bases at J; junction bases unmatched: 4. Germline CDR1 and CDR2: SGHTA and FQGNSA. In DNA form, the CDR3 reads TGTGCCAGCAGCCCTCCTAGCGGGGGCTACAATGAGCAGTTCTTC. It translates to CASSPPSGGYNEQFF.

This clonotype appeared a few times. The CDR3 DNA is TGTGCCATCAGTGAGGGGATAATCAGGGTCGGCTACACCTTC. Translated: CAISEGIIRVGYTF. The gene calls are TRBV10-3 and TRBJ1-2, with TRBD1 as a possible D gene (5 bases). In germline, CDR1 is ENHRY, CDR2 SYGVKD. The CDR3 consists of 14 residues. The V and J ends lost 2 bases and 8 bases respectively, with 15 bases between them.

The V gene is TRBV30, the J gene TRBJ2-3; 7 positions match TRBD2. V dropped 2 bases and J dropped 8; count of bases not matched to a gene: 13. This CDR3 has 15 residues. Germline CDR1 is GTSNPN and CDR2 is SVGIG (reference sequence). This CDR3 is CAWSRLSGNEGTQYF. The CDR3 bases are TGTGCCTGGAGTCGTCTCAGCGGGAATGAGGGTACGCAGTATTTT.